This paragraph covers one T cell receptor beta chain sequence. This sample was included in a study of T cell responses to AZD1222 COVID-19 vaccine. The data were produced by immunoSEQ multiplex PCR, yet TCRdb's version contains in-frame clones alone and is incomplete. The sample has approximately 92,000 clones, 80% to 90% seen once. V lost 3 bases, J lost 3 bases, and 15 bases lay in between. The CDR3 consists of 17 residues. CDR1 MGHDK and CDR2 SYGVNS come from the germline V gene. The J gene is TRBJ2-6, the V gene TRBV25-1, with a possible D match to TRBD1 (6 bases). The sample consisted of peripheral blood, taken on day 0 of AZD1222 vaccination. The sequence was collected from an adult in good health. The CDR3, as DNA: TGTGCCAGCAGTGAGACAGGAGAATTTGGTGGGGCCAACGTCCTGACTTTC. Amino acid sequence: CASSETGEFGGANVLTF.